These T cell receptor beta chains were read from a single sample in a study of blood T cell repertoires in COVID-19. The protocol was immunoSEQ multiplex PCR, while the TCRdb copy is restricted to in-frame clones and leaves out a portion. The repertoire holds about 160,000 clones, with over 80% as singletons. Sequencing used peripheral blood. These receptors all come from a man aged 30 to 39 with COVID-19, enrolled during active disease. The CDR3 runs from the conserved cysteine through the conserved F or W. A D gene is named only where the DNA matches it firmly. Only some rows state a clone size, as once, few, many or a class for expanded clones.

clone_size	v_call	j_call	cdr3_length	d_call	cdr3_nt	cdr3_aa
NA	TRBV6-5	TRBJ1-6	13	NA	TGTGCCAGCACGTGGCAGGGGAATTCACCCCTCCACTTT	CASTWQGNSPLHF
NA	TRBV28	TRBJ2-7	14	NA	TGTGCCAGCAGTTTAGGGTCTAGGATCTACGAGCAGTACTTC	CASSLGSRIYEQYF
NA	TRBV30	TRBJ1-1	13	TRBD1	TGTGCCTGGAGTGTTTCCGGGACAGGTCGGGCTTTCTTT	CAWSVSGTGRAFF
NA	TRBV5-8	TRBJ1-5	15	NA	TGTGCCAGCAGGGGTAGAGGGGAGGGCAATCAGCCCCAGCATTTT	CASRGRGEGNQPQHF
NA	TRBV7-9	TRBJ1-2	12	NA	TGTGCCAGCAGCCTTGAGGGCTATGGCTACACCTTC	CASSLEGYGYTF
NA	TRBV24-1	TRBJ1-2	12	NA	TGTGCCACCAGTGATTTCCAGGGGGGCTACACCTTC	CATSDFQGGYTF
NA	TRBV28	TRBJ1-3	14	NA	TGTGCCAGCAGTGGAACAGGTACTGGAAACACCATATATTTT	CASSGTGTGNTIYF
NA	TRBV30	TRBJ1-2	15	NA	TGTGCCTGGACAGGGGTAGTGGAGGGGAGGGGTGGCTACACCTTC	CAWTGVVEGRGGYTF
NA	TRBV7-2	TRBJ1-4	15	NA	TGTGCCAGCAGCTTAGTATTTGGGAGCCTTGAAAAACTGTTTTTT	CASSLVFGSLEKLFF
NA	TRBV7-2	TRBJ1-3	15	TRBD1	TGTGCCAGCAGCTCACAGGGGGGGTCTGGAAACACCATATATTTT	CASSSQGGSGNTIYF
NA	TRBV6-5	TRBJ2-2	15	TRBD1	TGTGCCAGCAGCTTCATTTCAGGGGGCGCCGGGGAGCTGTTTTTT	CASSFISGGAGELFF
NA	TRBV7-2	TRBJ1-3	14	TRBD1	TGTGCCAGCAGCCCTGGACAGGGTGGAAACACCATATATTTT	CASSPGQGGNTIYF
few	TRBV5-1	TRBJ2-3	16	NA	TGCGCCAGCAGCTTGGGGGTTGGAGTACGAGCAGATACGCAGTATTTT	CASSLGVGVRADTQYF
NA	TRBV30	TRBJ1-2	12	NA	TGTGCCTGGAATCAACAGAACTATGGCTACACCTTC	CAWNQQNYGYTF
NA	TRBV11-3	TRBJ2-5	15	TRBD2	TGTGCCAGCAGCTCGGGACTAGCGGAAGGAGAGACCCAGTACTTC	CASSSGLAEGETQYF
NA	TRBV19	TRBJ1-5	15	NA	TGTGCCAGTAGTATAGCCAGGGGCGGGAGTCAGCCCCAGCATTTT	CASSIARGGSQPQHF
NA	TRBV28	TRBJ2-7	12	NA	TGTGCCAGCAGTTTATCGCTAACCGAGCAGTACTTC	CASSLSLTEQYF
NA	TRBV24-1	TRBJ2-2	13	NA	TGTGCCACCAAGACAGCAGGCACCGGGGAGCTGTTTTTT	CATKTAGTGELFF
NA	TRBV7-8	TRBJ1-4	16	NA	TGTGCCAGCAGCCCGCAAGTCGGGGTCACGGATGAAAAACTGTTTTTT	CASSPQVGVTDEKLFF
NA	TRBV4-3	TRBJ1-1	14	NA	TGCGCCAGCAGCTCACAGGGAGTAAGCACTGAAGCTTTCTTT	CASSSQGVSTEAFF
NA	TRBV28	TRBJ2-7	16	TRBD1	TGTGCCAGCACCCCGCCGGACAGGGAAGTAACCCACGAGCAGTACTTC	CASTPPDREVTHEQYF
NA	TRBV5-4	TRBJ1-2	16	TRBD1	TGTGCCAGCAGCTTGGCGGGACAGGGCTCCCTTACCGGCTACACCTTC	CASSLAGQGSLTGYTF